Detailed here is one TCR beta chain. This specimen comes from a study of cytomegalovirus exposure and HLA in healthy donors. The CDR3 is 16 residues long. Trimming took 6 bases from V and 2 from J; bases not matched to a gene: 8. CDR1 is MNHEY, CDR2 SMNVEV, per germline (reference sequence). The PCR used 60 Vbeta and 13 Jbeta primers. Generated by immunoSEQ multiplex PCR, the TCRdb table keeps only in-frame clones and is missing some. The sample has about 130,000 clones; under 85% are singletons. The TCR originated in a woman aged 45-60 years in good health and CMV-seropositive. Sequencing used PBMCs. The chain uses TRBV27 and TRBJ2-5, with 11 positions matching TRBD2. CDR3 amino acids: CASRVAGGLGQETQYF. CDR3 DNA sequence: TGTGCCAGCAGGGTAGCGGGGGGGCTAGGTCAAGAGACCCAGTACTTC.